This T cell receptor beta chain was recorded in a study of blood T cell repertoires in COVID-19. Whole-study context: There were acute and convalescent COVID-19 samples, and they came from the United States, Italy and Spain.

Trimming removed 4 bases from V and 0 bases from J; junction bases left unmatched: 3. Germline CDR1 is KGHSH and CDR2 is LQKENI. The CDR3 extends over 15 amino acids. Source study methods: Counts of nucleated cells, estimated from reference gene primer amplification, were obtained. Libraries were prepared by immunoSEQ multiplex PCR; TCRdb keeps only in-frame clonotypes and omits some of them. The V and J calls and clone size are taken from that table; D and trimming were inferred from the DNA. The table lists more than 95,000 clones, roughly four fifths of them singletons, with around 4.8% in the top ten.

The rearrangement uses TRBV18 and TRBJ1-5, with 7 nucleotides matching TRBD1. This clonotype was obtained from a man aged 55 to 70 with acute or convalescent COVID-19. Material for sequencing was peripheral blood. For the CDR3, the DNA is TGTGCCAGCTCACTAGGGACAGCTAGCAATCAGCCCCAGCATTTT. Protein: CASSLGTASNQPQHF.